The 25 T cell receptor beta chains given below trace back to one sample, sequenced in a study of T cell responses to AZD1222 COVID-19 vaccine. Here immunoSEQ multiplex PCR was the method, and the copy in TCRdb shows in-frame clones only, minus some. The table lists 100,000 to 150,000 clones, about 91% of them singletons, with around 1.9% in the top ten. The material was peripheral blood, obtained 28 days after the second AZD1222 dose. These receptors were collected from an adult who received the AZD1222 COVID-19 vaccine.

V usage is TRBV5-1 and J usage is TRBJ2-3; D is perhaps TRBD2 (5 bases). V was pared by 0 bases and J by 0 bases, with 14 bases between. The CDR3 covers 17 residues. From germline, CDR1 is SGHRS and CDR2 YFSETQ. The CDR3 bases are TGCGCCAGCAGCTTGGGTTCGTCGGGCGGGAGCACAGATACGCAGTATTTT. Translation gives CASSLGSSGGSTDTQYF. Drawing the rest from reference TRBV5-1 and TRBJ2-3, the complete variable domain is KAGVTQTPRYLIKTRGQQVTLSCSPISGHRSVSWYQQTPGQGLQFLFEYFSETQRNKGNFPGRFSGRQFSNSRSEMNVSTLELGDSALYLCASSLGSSGGSTDTQYFGPGTRLTVL.

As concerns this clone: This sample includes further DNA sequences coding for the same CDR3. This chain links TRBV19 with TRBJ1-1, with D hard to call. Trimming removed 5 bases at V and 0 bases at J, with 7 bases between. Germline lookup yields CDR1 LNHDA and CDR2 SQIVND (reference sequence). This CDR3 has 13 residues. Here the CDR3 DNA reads TGTGCCAGTAGTTCGCAGGTGAACACTGAAGCTTTCTTT. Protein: CASSSQVNTEAFF.

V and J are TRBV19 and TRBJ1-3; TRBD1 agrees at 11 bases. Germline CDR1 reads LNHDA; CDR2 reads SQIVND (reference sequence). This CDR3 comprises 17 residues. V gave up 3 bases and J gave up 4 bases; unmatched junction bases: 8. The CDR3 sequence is CASSIGTGGNLGNTIYF. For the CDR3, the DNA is TGTGCCAGTAGTATTGGGACAGGGGGAAACTTGGGAAACACCATATATTTT.

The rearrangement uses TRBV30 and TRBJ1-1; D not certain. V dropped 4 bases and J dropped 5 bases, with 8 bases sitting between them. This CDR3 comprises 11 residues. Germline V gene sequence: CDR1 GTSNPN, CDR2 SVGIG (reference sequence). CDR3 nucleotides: TGTGCCTGGAAGCGGGGAACTGAAGCTTTCTTT. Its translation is CAWKRGTEAFF.

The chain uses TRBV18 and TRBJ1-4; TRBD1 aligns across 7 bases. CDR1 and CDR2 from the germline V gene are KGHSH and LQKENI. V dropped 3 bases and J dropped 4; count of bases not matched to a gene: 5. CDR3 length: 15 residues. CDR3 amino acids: CASSPPGQINEKLFF. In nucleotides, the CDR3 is TGTGCCAGCTCACCCCCGGGACAGATTAATGAAAAACTGTTTTTT.

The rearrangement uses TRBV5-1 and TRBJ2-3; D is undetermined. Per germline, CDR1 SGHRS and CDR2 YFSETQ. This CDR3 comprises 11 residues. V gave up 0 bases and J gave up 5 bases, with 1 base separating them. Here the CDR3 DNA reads TGCGCCAGCAGCTTGGGAGATACGCAGTATTTT. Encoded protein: CASSLGDTQYF.

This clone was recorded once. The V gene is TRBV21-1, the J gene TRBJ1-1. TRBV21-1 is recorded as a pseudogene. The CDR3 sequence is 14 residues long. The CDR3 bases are TGTGCCAGCAGCAAAGCAGAAGGGCACACTGAAGCTTTCTTT. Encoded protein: CASSKAEGHTEAFF.

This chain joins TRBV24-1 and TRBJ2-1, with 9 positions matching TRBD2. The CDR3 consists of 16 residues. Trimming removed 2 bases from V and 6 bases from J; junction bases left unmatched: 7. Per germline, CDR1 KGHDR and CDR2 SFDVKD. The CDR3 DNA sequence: TGTGCCACCAGTGATTATACGCGGGAGGGGGGCAATGAGCAGTTCTTC. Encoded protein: CATSDYTREGGNEQFF.

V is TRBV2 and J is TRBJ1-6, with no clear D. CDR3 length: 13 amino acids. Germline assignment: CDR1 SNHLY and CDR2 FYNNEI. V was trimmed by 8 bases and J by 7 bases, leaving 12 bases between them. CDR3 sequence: CASFYAENSPLHF. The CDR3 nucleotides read TGTGCCAGCTTCTATGCGGAGAATTCACCCCTCCACTTT.

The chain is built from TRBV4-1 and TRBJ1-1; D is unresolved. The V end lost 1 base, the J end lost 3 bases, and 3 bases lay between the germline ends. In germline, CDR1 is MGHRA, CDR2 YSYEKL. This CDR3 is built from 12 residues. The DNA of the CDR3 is TGCGCCAGCAGCCAAGTGGACACTGAAGCTTTCTTT. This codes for CASSQVDTEAFF.

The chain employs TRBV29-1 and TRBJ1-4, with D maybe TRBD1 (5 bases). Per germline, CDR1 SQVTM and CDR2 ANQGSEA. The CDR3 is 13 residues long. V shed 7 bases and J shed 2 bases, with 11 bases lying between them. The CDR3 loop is CSASGLTNEKLFF. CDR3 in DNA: TGCAGCGCCTCAGGGCTGACTAATGAAAAACTGTTTTTT.

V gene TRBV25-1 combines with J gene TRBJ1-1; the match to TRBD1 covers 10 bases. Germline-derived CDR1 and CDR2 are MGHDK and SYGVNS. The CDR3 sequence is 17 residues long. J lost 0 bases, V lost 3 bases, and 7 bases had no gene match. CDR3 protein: CASSETGGLGMNTEAFF. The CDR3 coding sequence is TGTGCCAGCAGTGAGACAGGGGGCCTTGGAATGAACACTGAAGCTTTCTTT. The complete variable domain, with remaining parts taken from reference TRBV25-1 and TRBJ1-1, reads EADIYQTPRYLVIGTGKKITLECSQTMGHDKMYWYQQDPGMELHLIHYSYGVNSTEKGDLSSESTVSRIRTEHFPLTLESARPSHTSQYLCASSETGGLGMNTEAFFGQGTRLTVV.

The CDR3 loop is CASSLGQGARETQYF. The DNA of the CDR3 is TGCGCCAGCAGCTTGGGACAGGGGGCTAGGGAGACCCAGTACTTC. The chain couples TRBV5-1 to TRBJ2-5; 10 bases are shared with TRBD1. CDR1 and CDR2 (germline): SGHRS, YFSETQ. The CDR3 contains 15 residues. After removal of 0 bases from V and 5 bases from J, the junction contained 4 bases not matched to a gene.

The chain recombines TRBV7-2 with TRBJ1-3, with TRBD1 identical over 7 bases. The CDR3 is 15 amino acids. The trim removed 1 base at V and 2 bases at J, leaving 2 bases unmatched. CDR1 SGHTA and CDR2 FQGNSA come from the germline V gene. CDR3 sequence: CASSLVGTAGNTIYF. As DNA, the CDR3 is TGTGCCAGCAGCTTAGTTGGGACAGCTGGAAACACCATATATTTT.

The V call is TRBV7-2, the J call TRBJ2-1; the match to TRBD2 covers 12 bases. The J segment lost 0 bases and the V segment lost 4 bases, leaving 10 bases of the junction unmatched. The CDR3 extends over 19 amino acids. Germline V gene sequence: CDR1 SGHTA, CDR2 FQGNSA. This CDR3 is CASSSPGTSGLSSYNEQFF. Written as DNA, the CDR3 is TGTGCCAGCAGCTCCCCCGGGACTAGCGGGTTAAGCTCCTACAATGAGCAGTTCTTC.

The CDR3 spells CASSRRAGRERGEQFF. DNA of the CDR3: TGTGCCAGCAGCCGAAGGGCAGGGCGGGAGCGGGGTGAGCAGTTCTTC. The gene calls are TRBV3-1 (or the pseudogene TRBV3-2) and TRBJ2-1; 7 bases agree with TRBD2. Germline trimming cut 4 bases from V and 9 bases from J; bases unmatched to any gene: 15. CDR1 LGHDT and CDR2 YNNKEL come from the germline V gene (reference sequence). The CDR3 totals 16 residues.

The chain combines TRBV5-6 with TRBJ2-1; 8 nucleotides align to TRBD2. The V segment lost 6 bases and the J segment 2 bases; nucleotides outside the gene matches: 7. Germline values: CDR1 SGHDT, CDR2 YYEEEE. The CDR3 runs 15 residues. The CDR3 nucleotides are TGTGCCAGCATCAATAGCGGGGCTCCCTACAATGAGCAGTTCTTC. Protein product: CASINSGAPYNEQFF.

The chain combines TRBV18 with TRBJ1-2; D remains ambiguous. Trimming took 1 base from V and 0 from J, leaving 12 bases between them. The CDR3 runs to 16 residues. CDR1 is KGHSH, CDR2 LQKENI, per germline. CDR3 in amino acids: CASSPRTFGPNYGYTF. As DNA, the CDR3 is TGTGCCAGCTCACCACGGACCTTCGGACCTAACTATGGCTACACCTTC.

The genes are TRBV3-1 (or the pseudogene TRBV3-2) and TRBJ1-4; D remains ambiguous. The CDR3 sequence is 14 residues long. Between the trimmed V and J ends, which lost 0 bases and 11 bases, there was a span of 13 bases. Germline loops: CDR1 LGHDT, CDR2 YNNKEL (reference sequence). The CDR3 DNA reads TGTGCCAGCAGCCAAGACCGGTCGGCGGTTAAACTGTTTTTT. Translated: CASSQDRSAVKLFF.

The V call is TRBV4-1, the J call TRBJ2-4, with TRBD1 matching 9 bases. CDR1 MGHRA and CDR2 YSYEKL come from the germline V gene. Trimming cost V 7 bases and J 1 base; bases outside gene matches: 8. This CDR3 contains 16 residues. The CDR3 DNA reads TGCGCCAGCACCCCACAGGGGGCTTGGGCCAAAAACATTCAGTACTTC. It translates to CASTPQGAWAKNIQYF.

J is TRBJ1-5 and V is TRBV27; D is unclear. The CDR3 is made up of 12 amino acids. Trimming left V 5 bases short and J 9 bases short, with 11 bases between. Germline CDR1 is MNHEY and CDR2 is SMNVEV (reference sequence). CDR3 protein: CASSNGLWPQHF. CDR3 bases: TGTGCCAGCAGTAACGGCCTTTGGCCCCAGCATTTT.

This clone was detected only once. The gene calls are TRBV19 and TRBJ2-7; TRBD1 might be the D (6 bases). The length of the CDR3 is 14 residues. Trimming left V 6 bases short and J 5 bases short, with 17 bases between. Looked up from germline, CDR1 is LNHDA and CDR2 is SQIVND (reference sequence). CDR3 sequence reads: CASSVTGRVNEQYF. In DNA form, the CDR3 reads TGTGCCAGTAGCGTCACAGGGAGAGTCAACGAGCAGTACTTC.

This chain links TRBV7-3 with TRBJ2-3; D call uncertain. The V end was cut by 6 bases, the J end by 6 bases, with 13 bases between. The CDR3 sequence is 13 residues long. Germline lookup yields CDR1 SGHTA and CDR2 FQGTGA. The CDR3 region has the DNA TGTGCCAGCAGTACCTATAAGTCGGATACGCAGTATTTT. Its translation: CASSTYKSDTQYF.

The CDR3 loop is CATSDSLEGRNEQFF. The CDR3 DNA sequence: TGTGCCACCAGTGACTCCCTGGAGGGCCGCAATGAGCAGTTCTTC. This rearrangement joins TRBV24-1 to TRBJ2-1; TRBD2 is a possible D gene (6 bases). The CDR3 runs 15 residues. Germline loops: CDR1 KGHDR, CDR2 SFDVKD. Trimming pared 4 bases from V and 6 bases from J, leaving 15 bases between.

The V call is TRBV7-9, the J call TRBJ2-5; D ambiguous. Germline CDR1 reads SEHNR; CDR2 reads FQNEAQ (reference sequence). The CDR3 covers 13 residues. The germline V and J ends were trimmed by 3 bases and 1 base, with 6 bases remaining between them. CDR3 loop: CASSFLTQETQYF. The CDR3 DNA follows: TGTGCCAGCAGCTTCCTGACCCAAGAGACCCAGTACTTC.